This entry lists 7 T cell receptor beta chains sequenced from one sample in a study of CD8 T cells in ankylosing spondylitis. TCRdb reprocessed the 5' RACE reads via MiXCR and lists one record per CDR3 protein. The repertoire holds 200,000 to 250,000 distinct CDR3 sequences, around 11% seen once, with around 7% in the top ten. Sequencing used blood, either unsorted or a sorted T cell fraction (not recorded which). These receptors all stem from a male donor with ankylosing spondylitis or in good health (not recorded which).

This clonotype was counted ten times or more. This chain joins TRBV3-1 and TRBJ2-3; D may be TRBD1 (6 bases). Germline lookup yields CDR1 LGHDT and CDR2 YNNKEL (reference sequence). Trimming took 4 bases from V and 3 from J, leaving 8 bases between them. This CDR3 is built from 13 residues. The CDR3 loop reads CASSRTGTDTQYF. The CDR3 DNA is TGTGCCAGCAGCCGTACAGGGACAGATACGCAGTATTTT.

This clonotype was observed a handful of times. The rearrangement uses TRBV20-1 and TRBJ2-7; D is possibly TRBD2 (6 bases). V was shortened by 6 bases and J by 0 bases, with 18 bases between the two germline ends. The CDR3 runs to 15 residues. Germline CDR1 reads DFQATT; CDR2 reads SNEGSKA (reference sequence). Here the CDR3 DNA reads TGCAGTGCCCTCCCCCCGGGAGCGCTCTCCTACGAGCAGTACTTC. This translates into CSALPPGALSYEQYF.

The CDR3 nucleotides are TGTGCCAGCCTCAGTACAGGGTTGGATGAAAAACTGTTTTTT. Its protein product is CASLSTGLDEKLFF. The chain uses TRBV12-3 or TRBV12-4 and TRBJ1-4, with a tentative D call TRBD1 (6 bases). This CDR3 region has 14 residues. V was clipped by 8 bases and J by 6 bases, with 16 bases between them.

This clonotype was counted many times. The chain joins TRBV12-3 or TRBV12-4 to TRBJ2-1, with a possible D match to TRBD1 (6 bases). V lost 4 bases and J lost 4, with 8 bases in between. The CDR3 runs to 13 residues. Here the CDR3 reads CASSWDTYNEQFF. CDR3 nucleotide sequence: TGTGCCAGCAGTTGGGACACATACAATGAGCAGTTCTTC.

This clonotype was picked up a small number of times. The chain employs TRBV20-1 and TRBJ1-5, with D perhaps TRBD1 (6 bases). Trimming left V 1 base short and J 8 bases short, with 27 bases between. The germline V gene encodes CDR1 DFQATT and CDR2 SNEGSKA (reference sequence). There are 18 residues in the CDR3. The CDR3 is CSARGVPKGTDSEEPQHF. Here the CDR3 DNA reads TGCAGTGCTAGAGGGGTTCCTAAGGGAACGGACAGTGAGGAGCCCCAGCATTTT.

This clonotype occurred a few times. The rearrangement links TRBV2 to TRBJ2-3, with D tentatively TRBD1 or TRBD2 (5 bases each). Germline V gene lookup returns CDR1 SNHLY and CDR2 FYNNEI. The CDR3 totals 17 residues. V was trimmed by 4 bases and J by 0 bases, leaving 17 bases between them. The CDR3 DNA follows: TGTGCCAGCAGTGTACGGGCGGGTGGGACGAGCACAGATACGCAGTATTTT. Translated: CASSVRAGGTSTDTQYF. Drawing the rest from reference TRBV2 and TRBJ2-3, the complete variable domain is EPEVTQTPSHQVTQMGQEVILRCVPISNHLYFYWYRQILGQKVEFLVSFYNNEISEKSEIFDDQFSVERPDGSNFTLKIRSTKLEDSAMYFCASSVRAGGTSTDTQYFGPGTRLTVL.

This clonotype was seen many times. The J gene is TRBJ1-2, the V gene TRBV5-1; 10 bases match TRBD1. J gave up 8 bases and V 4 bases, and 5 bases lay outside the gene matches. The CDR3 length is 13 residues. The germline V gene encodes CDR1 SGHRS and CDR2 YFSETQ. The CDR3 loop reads CASSPDRGKGYTF. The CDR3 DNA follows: TGCGCCAGCAGCCCGGACAGGGGGAAGGGCTACACCTTC.